Here is one TCR beta chain with its context. Its recognized antigen is unknown. Base qualities are not provided; no much larger clone lies one nucleotide away. The CDR3 regions of human TCRbeta chains were analyzed by immunosequencing. The published analysis was carried out like this. Repertoire TCRs were checked for matches against a reference library of SARS-CoV-2-specific TCRs that had been generated using the MIRA antigen-specificity platform. Breadth was defined as the fraction of unique TCRs that were SARS-CoV-2-associated. Depth was defined as the fraction of total T cells that were SARS-CoV-2-associated. Each spike-specific TCR was assigned to its reactive spike region and to a CD4 or CD8 class using the MIRA data. Log10-transformed breadth and depth values were compared by one-way ANOVA with Sidak's multiple comparisons tests. TCRdb took over this immuneACCESS table, retaining in-frame rearrangements with V and J assigned. Such tables are incomplete; in checked studies, under half of the missing clones stem from an unresolved V gene, and the remainder is unexplained. D and trimming were read from the DNA, whereas the V and J calls and clone size are those reported in that table. Here the sample has around 160,000 clones; about 93% occur a single time. Under 2% of the sample lies in the top ten.

The data are from a study of T cell responses to AZD1222 COVID-19 vaccine (dated by TCRdb to the early 2020s). In the study overall: AZD1222 recipients with second doses at about 4 weeks or about 12 weeks were pooled, because spike-specific TCR depth and breadth did not differ between schedules. TCR sequencing was performed for roughly 250 trial participants, of whom 207 were given two doses of AZD1222 and approximately 25 were given two doses of MenACWY control vaccine. Trial participants were enrolled into age subgroups of 18-55, 56-69 and 70-plus years, which contained about 150, 28 and 57 TCR-sequenced participants, respectively. Points the paper makes about the study in general: The vaccine-associated CD4 TCRs covered the entire spike protein, and the dominant responses fell in regions 160-218 and 743-854. Conclusions about previously exposed vaccinees are limited, since just five or six AZD1222 recipients were seropositive for SARS-CoV-2 at baseline. The 56-69-year group was small, and its depth increase did not reach significance, likely because of low power. After two AZD1222 doses, both the breadth and the depth of spike-specific TCRs were significantly higher than at day 0 and than in MenACWY recipients. Participants were mostly white British and included more females than males, and it was suggested by the authors that clonal diversity may have been underestimated. Because no samples from the day 14 peak response were available, repertoires could be characterized only after the peak T cell response. Epitopes outside the regions mutated in the B.1.351 and B.1.1.7 variants were reportedly recognized by nearly half of the unique spike-specific TCRs.

The time point label here, explained by the study, means: baseline before first vaccination. Vaccinee samples came from UK trials COV001 and COV002, including a single-blind randomized controlled phase 2/3 trial of AZD1222 (ChAdOx1 nCoV-19) in healthy adults. For TCRbeta chain sequencing, PBMC samples were collected from trial participants at day 0 and at day 28 after the second dose. V is pared back by 2 bases and J by 8 bases, with 18 bases lying between the germline termini. Taken from the germline V gene, the CDR1 and CDR2 loops are MNHNS and SASEGT. CDR3 length: 15 amino acids, cysteine to phenylalanine. Only the CDR3 DNA stays, 45 bases, in frame from base 1.

The sequencing used peripheral blood, collected on day 0 of AZD1222 vaccination. The source is an adult in good health. Recombination joined TRBV6-1 with TRBJ1-1; a weak D assignment points to TRBD1 (5 bases agree). The encoded CDR3 is CASSEYHGGVAEAFF. The nucleotides are TGTGCCAGCAGTGAATACCACGGGGGGGTAGCCGAAGCTTTCTTT.